This T cell receptor beta chain is drawn from a study of neurological immune-mediated disorders. PBMCs stored at -80 C, numbering 2 million, were the origin of the unsorted libraries. General study findings and limits: The study found the most TCR clonal expansion in HTLV-1-associated myelopathy and the least in multiple sclerosis, below healthy controls. Subjects shared no identical expanded-clone CDR3 amino acid sequences, suggesting private TCR-beta repertoires in all groups.

This clonotype was seen at least ten times. The antigen is unknown. TCRdb ran MiXCR on the 5' RACE reads and lists one entry per CDR3 protein. The sample holds over 45,000 distinct CDR3 sequences, 2.5% to 3.5% seen once. Sequenced input: PBMCs. The receptor's source is a woman between 50 and 59 years old with multiple sclerosis.

The CDR3 nucleotides read TGTGCCAGCAGTGCGGGACCGTATAATTCACCCCTCCACTTT. The encoded protein is CASSAGPYNSPLHF. This rearrangement joins TRBV6-1 to TRBJ1-6; weak D call: TRBD1 (5 bases). Trimming left V 4 bases short and J 4 bases short, with 8 bases between. CDR1 is MNHNS and CDR2 is SASEGT in the germline V gene. The CDR3 is 14 amino acids.